This is a list of T cell receptor beta chains from one sample in a study of tumor and adjacent non-tumor tissue in lung cancer. Each CDR3 protein is one row after TCRdb ran MiXCR on the multiplex PCR reads. The table has tens of thousands of distinct CDR3 sequences, roughly 80% seen once. The sequenced sample was lung tumor tissue. These receptors originate from a woman aged 50 to 60 with non-small cell lung cancer. The CDR3 runs from the conserved cysteine through the conserved F or W. The order of the fields is CDR3 DNA, CDR3 protein, J gene, clone size, D gene, V gene. The D gene is left open where the match is weak. Expanded clones are given a class, and other clones once, few, many or no size at all.

TGTGTCTGGAGTGTAGCCTACGAGCAGTATTTC CVWSVAYEQYF TRBJ2-7 NA NA TRBV30
NA CDTKTGCYGCAF TRBJ1-2 NA NA TRBV11-3
TGTGCCGGCAGCCAATCGGGAACGAACACTGAAGCTTTCTTT CAGSQSGTNTEAFF TRBJ1-1 NA NA TRBV6-5
TGTGCCGGCAGCCAAGAAGGACTAGCGGGAGAAGAGGGCTACGAGCAGTACTTT CAGSQEGLAGEEGYEQYF TRBJ2-7 NA TRBD2 TRBV4-2
TGTGCCGGCAACTTGGGCCTCTCAGCTGAGGAGCAGTTCTTC CAGNLGLSAEEQFF TRBJ2-1 NA NA TRBV11-2
TGTGCCAGCAGCCTATTAGGCCAGGGGGCTTTCGGGAGCGAGCAGTACTTC CASSLLGQGAFGSEQYF TRBJ2-7 many TRBD1 TRBV7-9
TGTGCCAGCAGTCAGACAGGCATCAACACTGAAGCCTTCTTT CASSQTGINTEAFF TRBJ1-1 NA NA TRBV4-2
TGTGCCAACAGCTTAGTCGGAGAGGGGGCGATTACGGCTTTCTTT CANSLVGEGAITAFF TRBJ1-1 NA TRBD1 TRBV11-2
TGCAGTGCTAGTGTCGGGACAGGGGCCCAGCCCCAGCATTTT CSASVGTGAQPQHF TRBJ1-5 many TRBD1 TRBV20-1
TGTGCCAGCAGCGCGTCGGCAGGGGATAATGAAAAACTGCTTTTT CASSASAGDNEKLLF TRBJ1-4 NA NA TRBV7-9
TGCAGCGCTGGACGGGATCAGCAATATTTT CSAGRDQQYF TRBJ2-3 NA NA TRBV29-1
TGTGTCAGCAGTGTATTGTGGTTCCTCAACACCGGGGAGCTGTTTTTT CVSSVLWFLNTGELFF TRBJ2-2 few NA TRBV2
TGCGCCAGCAGTTCCCAGGGCCCTCCTAGGGCCAACGTCCTGACTTTC CASSSQGPPRANVLTF TRBJ2-6 once NA TRBV6-6
TGTGCCAGCAGCAGACGGTCCGTGAACACCGGGGAGCTGTTTTTT CASSRRSVNTGELFF TRBJ2-2 many NA TRBV7-9
TGTGCCAGCTGTTTATTGGGGTCGGGTAATCAGCCCCAGCATTTT CASCLLGSGNQPQHF TRBJ1-5 NA NA TRBV12-3/TRBV12-4
TGCAGCGTCATCTTGGGCCACCTAACCGGGGAGCTGTTTTTT CSVILGHLTGELFF TRBJ2-2 NA NA TRBV29-1
TGCGCCAGCAGCCAAGAAAGCCCAATGCGGGACATTAGCAATCAGCCCCAGCATTTT CASSQESPMRDISNQPQHF TRBJ1-5 NA NA TRBV4-1
TGTGCCAGCAGCTTGGGCCCGGGACCAACCTACGAGCACTACTTC CASSLGPGPTYEHYF TRBJ2-7 NA NA TRBV11-1
TGTGCCAGCAATGAAGACGAAGGGGGCGGTAATGAGCCCCAGCATTTT CASNEDEGGGNEPQHF TRBJ1-5 NA TRBD1 TRBV6-1
TGTGCCAGCAGGACAGGGGCTCCCTGCTACAATGACCAGTTCTTC CASRTGAPCYNDQFF TRBJ2-1 NA TRBD1 TRBV6-5
TGTGCCAGCAGTTACCTGGGGGCTGTGTACGAGCAGTACTTC CASSYLGAVYEQYF TRBJ2-7 NA NA TRBV6-5
TGCAGCATTGAGGGTGACAAGGGTGACGAGCAGTATTTC CSIEGDKGDEQYF TRBJ2-7 NA NA TRBV29-1
TGCAGTGCTAAGTCGGGGGGTGAGGCCAGGGTCCTGACTTTC CSAKSGGEARVLTF TRBJ2-6 NA TRBD2 TRBV20-1
TGTGCCAGCATACTTTGGGGGATTGGACAGGGGGCCCAACACGATAATGAGCAGTTCTTC CASILWGIGQGAQHDNEQFF TRBJ2-1 NA TRBD1 TRBV6-1
TGCGCCAGCAGCTTGTCGACTAGTGGGTTGGTCGGGGAGCTGTTTTTT CASSLSTSGLVGELFF TRBJ2-2 NA NA TRBV5-1
TGTGCAAGTCACCCGGACGTGGGCTACGAGCAGTACTTC CASHPDVGYEQYF TRBJ2-7 NA NA TRBV12-3/TRBV12-4
TGTGCCAACAGTACGTACTTAGATCGGGCCGTGCAGTTCTTC CANSTYLDRAVQFF TRBJ2-1 NA NA TRBV6-5
TGCGCCAGCAGGCAATTGACTAGCGGGAGAAAAAATGAGCAGTTCTTC CASRQLTSGRKNEQFF TRBJ2-1 NA TRBD2 TRBV4-1
TGTGCCAGCAGTGAAACGGGGAAGGCAGGGCATGGGCAGTTCTTC CASSETGKAGHGQFF TRBJ2-1 once NA TRBV6-1
TGTGCCAGCAGCTTAGATTCTCTGTCCACCTACAATGAGCAGTTCTTC CASSLDSLSTYNEQFF TRBJ2-1 many NA TRBV11-2
TGTCCCAGCAAACGAGCGGTAGGCGCGTTCGATGAGCAGTACTTC CPSKRAVGAFDEQYF TRBJ2-7 NA NA TRBV7-9
TGTGCCAGCACACCCAAGGAGGGGGGTATATATGAGCAGTTCTTC CASTPKEGGIYEQFF TRBJ2-1 NA NA TRBV12-3/TRBV12-4
TGTGCCAGCAGCGAAAAGGGGCCGTATGAAGCTTTCTTT CASSEKGPYEAFF TRBJ1-1 many NA TRBV7-9
TGTAGCAGCATAAGCGAGATGGTGGCAGGGAAAGAGACCCAGTACTTC CSSISEMVAGKETQYF TRBJ2-5 NA NA TRBV12-3/TRBV12-4
TGCAGTGCTAGAGAATTTTTCCTAGCGGGGCCCTACGAGCAGTACTTC CSAREFFLAGPYEQYF TRBJ2-7 many TRBD2 TRBV20-1
TGTGCCAGCAGGCTAGCGTCCTTCTACAATGAGCAGTTCTTC CASRLASFYNEQFF TRBJ2-1 many NA TRBV12-3/TRBV12-4
TGCAATGCTAGGGCGGGTGGGGCCAACGTCCTGACTTTC CNARAGGANVLTF TRBJ2-6 NA NA TRBV20-1
TGTGCCAGCGCTAACACAGATACGCAGTATTTT CASANTDTQYF TRBJ2-3 NA NA TRBV6-6
TGTACCAGCAGCTCTTGGAATAACGAGGGGAATGAGCAGTTCTTC CTSSSWNNEGNEQFF TRBJ2-1 NA NA TRBV6-2/TRBV6-3
TGCAGTGCAAGCCGGGACTCTAACACCGGGGAGCTGTTTTTT CSASRDSNTGELFF TRBJ2-2 many NA TRBV20-1
TGTGCCATCAGTGGGACCCCTGATGGGGAGTTGTTTTTT CAISGTPDGELFF TRBJ2-2 NA NA TRBV6-1
TGTGCCATTAGCTCTAGGGACAGCCATAATTCACCCCTCCACTTT CAISSRDSHNSPLHF TRBJ1-6 NA TRBD1 TRBV11-2
TGTGCCTGCAGTGGCGGCCTCACAGATACGCAGTATTTT CACSGGLTDTQYF TRBJ2-3 NA NA TRBV6-5
TGCGCCAACAGCCAAGTTAATGGCTACACCTTC CANSQVNGYTF TRBJ1-2 NA NA TRBV4-1
TGTGCCAGCATCTTAGACATGGGTAATTCACCACTCCACTTT CASILDMGNSPLHF TRBJ1-6 NA NA TRBV11-2